The rows below give T cell receptor beta chains drawn from one sample of a study of cytomegalovirus exposure and HLA in healthy donors. Method: immunoSEQ multiplex PCR; TCRdb's copy keeps in-frame clones and lacks some. The table shows roughly 150,000 clones, with around 92% occurring only once. The sample taken for sequencing was PBMCs. These receptors were taken from a woman younger than 35 in good health and CMV-seropositive. Both conserved end residues are part of each CDR3. A D gene is named only where the DNA matches it firmly. Clone size is stated in some rows and not others, as once, few, many or a class when expanded.

abundance: -; d_gene: -; j_gene: TRBJ1-5; v_gene: TRBV7-2; CDR3nt: TGTGCCAGCAGCTTAACCGGGACATACAATCAGCCCCAGCATTTT; CDR3aa: CASSLTGTYNQPQHF
abundance: -; d_gene: -; j_gene: TRBJ2-5; v_gene: TRBV6-6; CDR3nt: TGTGCCAGCAGTTATGGCGGGGCATACCAAGAGACCCAGTACTTC; CDR3aa: CASSYGGAYQETQYF
abundance: -; d_gene: TRBD1; j_gene: TRBJ2-2; v_gene: TRBV6-1; CDR3nt: TGTGCCAGCAGTGCTCAGGGGGCCGGCGGGGAGCTGTTTTTT; CDR3aa: CASSAQGAGGELFF
abundance: -; d_gene: -; j_gene: TRBJ2-7; v_gene: TRBV25-1; CDR3nt: TGTGCCAGCAGTGTTGGGAGTCTCTACGAGCAGTACTTC; CDR3aa: CASSVGSLYEQYF
abundance: once; d_gene: TRBD1; j_gene: TRBJ2-7; v_gene: TRBV4-3; CDR3nt: TGCGCCAGCAGCCAAACCGGGACAGGGAACTACGAGCAGTACTTC; CDR3aa: CASSQTGTGNYEQYF
abundance: -; d_gene: -; j_gene: TRBJ2-1; v_gene: TRBV7-5; CDR3nt: TGTGCCAGACAGGGGGGCTACAATGAGCAGTTCTTC; CDR3aa: CARQGGYNEQFF
abundance: -; d_gene: -; j_gene: TRBJ2-5; v_gene: TRBV7-2; CDR3nt: TGTGCCAGCAGCTTAGGGAGCCAGACCCAGTACTTC; CDR3aa: CASSLGSQTQYF
abundance: -; d_gene: -; j_gene: TRBJ1-2; v_gene: TRBV20-1; CDR3nt: TGCAGTGCTCTTTCTGACTATGGCTACACCTTC; CDR3aa: CSALSDYGYTF
abundance: -; d_gene: -; j_gene: TRBJ2-2; v_gene: TRBV19; CDR3nt: TGTGCCAGTAGTAGTCCACAAGCGAACACCGGGGAGCTGTTTTTT; CDR3aa: CASSSPQANTGELFF
abundance: -; d_gene: -; j_gene: TRBJ1-4; v_gene: TRBV5-1; CDR3nt: TGCGCCAGCACCTCATCGGCAGGAGGGGAAAAACTGTTTTTT; CDR3aa: CASTSSAGGEKLFF
abundance: -; d_gene: -; j_gene: TRBJ1-2; v_gene: TRBV6-5; CDR3nt: TGTGCCAGCAGTTACGGGCAGGGGAGTAACTATGGCTACACCTTC; CDR3aa: CASSYGQGSNYGYTF
abundance: -; d_gene: -; j_gene: TRBJ2-1; v_gene: TRBV5-1; CDR3nt: TGCGCCAGCAGCTTGGACGGGAGCTCCTACAATGAGCAGTTCTTC; CDR3aa: CASSLDGSSYNEQFF
abundance: -; d_gene: -; j_gene: TRBJ2-2; v_gene: TRBV19; CDR3nt: TGTGCCAGTAGTATCCCGACTGCTGGTTACACCGGGGAGCTGTTTTTT; CDR3aa: CASSIPTAGYTGELFF
abundance: -; d_gene: -; j_gene: TRBJ1-5; v_gene: TRBV18; CDR3nt: TGTGCCAGCTCTCCCTCTGGCAATCAGCCCCAGCATTTT; CDR3aa: CASSPSGNQPQHF
abundance: -; d_gene: -; j_gene: TRBJ1-1; v_gene: TRBV4-2; CDR3nt: TGTGCCAGCGGGAGCTTGGGCCTGATACAACGAGCTTTCTTT; CDR3aa: CASGSLGLIQRAFF
abundance: -; d_gene: -; j_gene: TRBJ1-2; v_gene: TRBV20-1; CDR3nt: TGCAGTGCTCGGACAGTTGGCTACACCTTC; CDR3aa: CSARTVGYTF
abundance: -; d_gene: TRBD2; j_gene: TRBJ2-3; v_gene: TRBV11-2; CDR3nt: TGTGCCAGCAGCTTAGAACTAGCGGGAACTTGGCTCACAGATACGCAGTATTTT; CDR3aa: CASSLELAGTWLTDTQYF
abundance: -; d_gene: TRBD2; j_gene: TRBJ2-7; v_gene: TRBV30; CDR3nt: TGTGCCTGGAGTCCCTCTAGCGGGGGCTACGAGCAGTACTTC; CDR3aa: CAWSPSSGGYEQYF
abundance: -; d_gene: TRBD1; j_gene: TRBJ2-7; v_gene: TRBV5-6; CDR3nt: TGTGCCAGCAGCTTTGGGGGGACAGGAGTCTACGAGCAGTACTTC; CDR3aa: CASSFGGTGVYEQYF
abundance: -; d_gene: -; j_gene: TRBJ2-3; v_gene: TRBV7-9; CDR3nt: TGTGCCAGCAGCTTTAGTGGTCGTACTAGAGTGGGCACAGATACGCAGTATTTT; CDR3aa: CASSFSGRTRVGTDTQYF
abundance: -; d_gene: -; j_gene: TRBJ1-2; v_gene: TRBV9; CDR3nt: TGTGCCAGCAACGGGGGGCAGGGATACTATGGCTACACCTTC; CDR3aa: CASNGGQGYYGYTF
abundance: -; d_gene: TRBD1; j_gene: TRBJ1-2; v_gene: TRBV4-1; CDR3nt: TGCGCCAGCAGCCAAGAGGGAGTAGACAGGGGGTATGGCTACACCTTC; CDR3aa: CASSQEGVDRGYGYTF
abundance: -; d_gene: TRBD1; j_gene: TRBJ1-1; v_gene: TRBV7-2; CDR3nt: TGTGCCAGCAGGAGACAGGGTGTGAACACTGAAGCTTTCTTT; CDR3aa: CASRRQGVNTEAFF
abundance: -; d_gene: TRBD1; j_gene: TRBJ2-7; v_gene: TRBV19; CDR3nt: TGTGCCAGTAGTATCCAGGGACAGTCCTACGAGCAGTACTTC; CDR3aa: CASSIQGQSYEQYF
abundance: -; d_gene: -; j_gene: TRBJ1-3; v_gene: TRBV5-1; CDR3nt: TGCGCCAGCAGCTTTAGTCCGGGCCGGGATGGAAACACCATATATTTT; CDR3aa: CASSFSPGRDGNTIYF
abundance: -; d_gene: -; j_gene: TRBJ1-2; v_gene: TRBV30; CDR3nt: TGTGCCTGGAGTGTACAGGTTGGACAGTATGGCTACACCTTC; CDR3aa: CAWSVQVGQYGYTF
abundance: -; d_gene: -; j_gene: TRBJ1-1; v_gene: TRBV4-2; CDR3nt: TGTGCCAGCAGGAGAGGGGGGCAGGGAGGGAAGACTGAAGCTTTCTTT; CDR3aa: CASRRGGQGGKTEAFF
abundance: -; d_gene: TRBD1; j_gene: TRBJ2-5; v_gene: TRBV10-2; CDR3nt: TGCGCCAGCAGGAGGGGGCTCGGGGAGACCCAGTACTTC; CDR3aa: CASRRGLGETQYF
abundance: -; d_gene: TRBD1; j_gene: TRBJ2-3; v_gene: TRBV4-2; CDR3nt: TGTGCCAGCAGCCAATGGACAGGCCGGGGTAGCACAGATACGCAGTATTTT; CDR3aa: CASSQWTGRGSTDTQYF
abundance: -; d_gene: -; j_gene: TRBJ1-1; v_gene: TRBV7-2; CDR3nt: TGTGCCAGCAGCAGACTCACCGGGTCGAAAGCTTTCTTT; CDR3aa: CASSRLTGSKAFF
abundance: -; d_gene: -; j_gene: TRBJ2-2; v_gene: TRBV30; CDR3nt: TGTGCCTGGGACCTGACGGGGAACACCGGGGAGCTGTTTTTT; CDR3aa: CAWDLTGNTGELFF
abundance: once; d_gene: TRBD2; j_gene: TRBJ2-1; v_gene: TRBV2; CDR3nt: TGTGCCAGCAGTTCGGGACTAGCGGAGAGCTACAATGAGCAGTTCTTC; CDR3aa: CASSSGLAESYNEQFF
abundance: -; d_gene: TRBD1; j_gene: TRBJ1-4; v_gene: TRBV27; CDR3nt: TGTGCCAGCAGTTTACACAGGGGGGGAACTAATGAAAAACTGTTTTTT; CDR3aa: CASSLHRGGTNEKLFF
abundance: -; d_gene: -; j_gene: TRBJ2-3; v_gene: TRBV9; CDR3nt: TGTGCCAGCAGCGTAGGAACAGGGAAGGATACGCAGTATTTT; CDR3aa: CASSVGTGKDTQYF
abundance: -; d_gene: -; j_gene: TRBJ1-2; v_gene: TRBV6-6; CDR3nt: TGTGCCAGCAGTTACTCCAACAGGGACATCTATGGCTACACCTTC; CDR3aa: CASSYSNRDIYGYTF
abundance: once; d_gene: -; j_gene: TRBJ1-1; v_gene: TRBV14; CDR3nt: TGTGCCAGCAGCCGCGGACAGTCTATGAACACTGAAGCTTTCTTT; CDR3aa: CASSRGQSMNTEAFF
abundance: -; d_gene: TRBD1; j_gene: TRBJ1-3; v_gene: TRBV5-1; CDR3nt: TGCGCCAGCAGCTCTGACAGGGAGTTGAACACCATATATTTT; CDR3aa: CASSSDRELNTIYF
abundance: once; d_gene: -; j_gene: TRBJ1-4; v_gene: TRBV5-6; CDR3nt: TGTGCCAGCAGCTTGGAGGGGAACGACGCAACTAATGAAAAACTGTTTTTT; CDR3aa: CASSLEGNDATNEKLFF
abundance: -; d_gene: -; j_gene: TRBJ2-5; v_gene: TRBV4-1; CDR3nt: TGCGCCAGCAGCCAAGTACAGGGCGGAGAGACCCAGTACTTC; CDR3aa: CASSQVQGGETQYF
abundance: -; d_gene: TRBD1; j_gene: TRBJ1-4; v_gene: TRBV7-7; CDR3nt: TGTGCTAGCAGCTCCCGACAGGGGGCGGGTGAAAAACTGTTTTTT; CDR3aa: CASSSRQGAGEKLFF
abundance: -; d_gene: TRBD1; j_gene: TRBJ2-1; v_gene: TRBV4-2; CDR3nt: TGTGCCAGCAGCCCGGGACAGGGAGGCAATGAGCAGTTCTTC; CDR3aa: CASSPGQGGNEQFF
abundance: -; d_gene: -; j_gene: TRBJ1-4; v_gene: TRBV5-1; CDR3nt: TGCGCCAGCAGTCCCGGGACAACCACTAATGAAAAACTGTTCTTT; CDR3aa: CASSPGTTTNEKLFF
abundance: -; d_gene: TRBD2; j_gene: TRBJ2-7; v_gene: TRBV5-6; CDR3nt: TGTGCCAGCAGCCCAGGGCTACTAGCGGGAGGGTACAACGAGCAGTACTTC; CDR3aa: CASSPGLLAGGYNEQYF